This T cell receptor beta chain was captured in a study of T cell repertoires in cytomegalovirus infection. Study as a whole: Signatures in public TCR beta sequences pointed to both CMV infection and matching HLA type. Findings and caveats of the study: Carriers of CMV plus the relevant HLA were identified by cumulative public TCR beta family frequency. HLA-C-restricted TCR beta clonotypes specific for CMV led the ex vivo response.

This CDR3 has 14 residues. V was shortened by 0 bases and J by 4 bases, with 9 bases between the two germline ends. Germline loops: CDR1 LNHNV, CDR2 YYDKDF (reference sequence). TCRdb itself ran the reads through MiXCR, one entry per CDR3 protein. The sample yields under 150,000 distinct CDR3 sequences, less than 9.5% seen once. This clonotype occurred many times. Its antigen is currently unknown. The chain couples TRBV15 to TRBJ2-5; D unresolved. The sample taken for sequencing was PBMCs. The clonotype was recovered from a human donor in good health (CMV status not recorded). Some clones in this sample may be carry-over from other donors' samples. The CDR3 nucleotides read TGTGCCACCAGCAGAGATCCGAAGGGAGAGACCCAGTACTTC. This sequence encodes CATSRDPKGETQYF.